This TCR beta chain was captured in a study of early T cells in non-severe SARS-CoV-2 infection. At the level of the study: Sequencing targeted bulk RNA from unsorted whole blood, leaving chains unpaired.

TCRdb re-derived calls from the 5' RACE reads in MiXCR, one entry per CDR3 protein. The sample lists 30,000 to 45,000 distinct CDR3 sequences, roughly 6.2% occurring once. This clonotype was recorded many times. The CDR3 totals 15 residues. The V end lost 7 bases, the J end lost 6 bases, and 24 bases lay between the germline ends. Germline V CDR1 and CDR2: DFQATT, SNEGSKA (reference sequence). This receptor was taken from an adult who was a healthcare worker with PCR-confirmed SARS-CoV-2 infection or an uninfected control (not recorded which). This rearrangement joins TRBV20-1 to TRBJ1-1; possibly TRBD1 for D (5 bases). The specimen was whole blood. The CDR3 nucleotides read TGCAGTGTGTCCCGGCAGGGCAGGGAGAGGGCTGAAGCTTTCTTT. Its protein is CSVSRQGRERAEAFF.